This TCR beta chain was identified in a study of T cells in Graves' hyperthyroidism and ophthalmopathy (dated by TCRdb to about 2019). Notes on the research overall: Peripheral blood samples were taken at initial diagnosis, before any treatment was given. For training and testing, the 100 or so patients in the discovery cohort were randomly divided in a 7:3 ratio. Thyroid tissue and blood T-cell repertoires from roughly six Graves' hyperthyroidism patients were also compared in the study. To identify TCR V-J signatures that set the groups apart, the researchers used a discovery cohort of 100 or so patients, made up of 40 to 45 with Graves' ophthalmopathy and some 60 with stable Graves' hyperthyroidism. Once sampling was done, hyperthyroidism patients were given methimazole at a starting dose of 30 mg daily, whereas ophthalmopathy patients were given high-dose intravenous methylprednisolone. The paper describes TCR Vbeta CDR3 sequencing of 140 or so peripheral blood samples, made up of 43 ophthalmopathy patients, more than 70 hyperthyroidism patients and around 17 progressor patients. Prospective prediction of ophthalmopathy was tested in an independent validation cohort consisting of roughly 20 hyperthyroidism patients and around 16 patients who later progressed to ophthalmopathy.

As regards this clonotype: Its antigen specificity is not known. Per-base quality was not reported, and no clone a single base away is much larger than it.

Trimming leaves V shorter by 1 base and J shorter by 6 bases, with the junction holding 9 bases beyond the gene matches. CDR1 and CDR2 (SQVTM, ANQGSEA) derive from the germline V gene. The CDR3 starts with the cysteine, ends with the phenylalanine, and has 15 residues. Just the 45-base CDR3 DNA is kept, in frame starting at base 1. Hyperthyroidism patients were newly diagnosed, with disease duration under 2 months, and aged 18 to 65 years. The study excluded patients with uncontrolled infections, other autoimmune diseases, pregnancy or lactation. Diagnoses were based on clinical symptoms, serum thyroxine and TRAb, thyroid ultrasound and orbital computed tomography. Blood from progressor patients was collected at the time of first diagnosis with hyperthyroidism, before any ophthalmopathy symptoms had appeared. PBMCs were separated from roughly 9.3 ml of fresh peripheral blood using Ficoll-Paque density gradient centrifugation. Progressor patients were initially diagnosed with Graves' hyperthyroidism and developed ophthalmopathy during follow-up. Total RNA was extracted using Trizol reagent, and RNA quality was assessed on an Agilent 2100 Bioanalyzer.

TCR beta CDR3 regions were amplified from RNA transcripts. The TCR CDR3 was subjected to a first round of RT-PCR using the HTBI primer set and the Qiagen OneStep RT-PCR kit. Libraries were constructed in a second round of multiplex PCR, after which size selection and purification were carried out. The libraries were sequenced on an Illumina HiSeq2000 using paired-end 100 bp reads. In the original analysis: Raw data were processed with SOAPnuke, discarding reads with adapters, uncalled bases, mean Phred below 15, or no exact constant-primer or identifier match. High-quality paired reads were merged using COPE v1.2.5, and each unique nucleotide sequence was defined as a clonotype. Clonotypes were aligned to IMGT TRBV, TRBD and TRBJ reference segments using MiTCR v1.1. Only V-J combinations with frequency above 0.0001, covering 99.2% of repertoires, were analysed. The TCS score was defined as F50 (clonal expansion) divided by E x V (chaos), with BLOSUM62-based TCRdist calculated between CDR3 peptides within each V-J. Welch's t-statistics and random forest reduced around 550 V-J features to 13, which were used in a naive Bayes classifier (R e1071). TCRdb trimmed public reads at Q25 via fastp, called clones via MiXCR and kept in-frame beta chains. All rows with the same CDR3 protein become a single entry with the most common DNA and genes. Here the V and J calls rest on TCRdb's processing, not on the authors' analysis. The sample table lists around 700,000 distinct CDR3 sequences, around 20% of them with a count of one. Over 15% of the sample lies in the top ten.

On the study overall, not on this receptor specifically: In cross-validation, a model built on a 13 V-J signature told ophthalmopathy apart from stable hyperthyroidism with just under 90% sensitivity and roughly 83% specificity, and in testing the same model reached 80%/75%. Most expanded thyroid clonotypes (frequency above 0.001) were also found in blood, which suggests that blood repertoires may mirror thyroid immune responses. In validation, the model predicted progression to ophthalmopathy a median of around 6.5 months before onset, with roughly 71% sensitivity and roughly 72% specificity. No statistical method was used to fix the sample size in advance, and group allocation was not hidden from the investigators.

The sample was blood. This clonotype originated in a woman between 45 and 60 years old with Graves' hyperthyroidism that later progressed to Graves' ophthalmopathy. This sequence uses TRBV29-1 and TRBJ2-3; 8 bases in the middle match TRBD1. The sequenced DNA is TGCAGCGTTGAAGTTGGAGACAGGGGATGGGATACGCAGTATTTT. Its protein product is CSVEVGDRGWDTQYF.